This entry features one T cell receptor (beta chain) sequence. What it recognizes is unknown. The CDR3 spans 13 residues. Germline V gene sequence: CDR1 SQVTM, CDR2 ANQGSEA. V gave up 5 bases and J gave up 6 bases; unmatched junction bases: 5. This sample was included in a study of OX40 agonist ivuxolimab in advanced cancers. At the level of the study: Patients with hepatocellular carcinoma, melanoma, renal cell or head and neck cancer made up the dose-escalation patients.

Study-wide points: The authors did not determine the antigen specificity of the expanded peripheral T cells.

The data were produced by immunoSEQ multiplex PCR, yet TCRdb's version contains in-frame clones alone and is incomplete. The table lists roughly 64,000 clones, around 80% of them singletons. The source material was CD4+ or CD8+ T cells sorted from blood, sampled in a trial of the OX40 agonist ivuxolimab. This sequence joins TRBV29-1 and TRBJ2-1; 9 bases align to TRBD1. This sequence was found in an adult with an advanced solid tumor such as melanoma, head and neck, liver or kidney cancer. This chain's CDR3 is CSVRDRVGNEQFF. In DNA, the CDR3 is TGCAGCGTTCGGGACAGGGTTGGCAATGAGCAGTTCTTC.